One sample yielded the 27 T cell receptor beta chains listed below, sequenced in a study of graft-versus-host responses after intestinal transplantation. Assay: immunoSEQ multiplex PCR; the TCRdb copy retains only in-frame clones and omits some. Of approximately 20,000 clones in the sample, more than 75% were seen once. The sample was bone marrow, taken around 120 days after transplant. These receptors were obtained from a human patient who received an intestinal transplant, so some T cells may come from the graft donor.

CDR3 residues: CASSITSGRSDTQYF. CDR3 DNA sequence: TGTGCCAGTAGTATAACTAGCGGGAGGTCAGATACGCAGTATTTT. This chain connects TRBV19 to TRBJ2-3, with 12 bases lining up with TRBD2. The germline gives CDR1 LNHDA, CDR2 SQIVND (reference sequence). V lost 2 bases to trimming and J lost 4 bases; unmatched junction nucleotides: 1. The CDR3 has 15 residues.

The J gene is TRBJ2-2, the V gene TRBV4-2, with no clear D. Trimming removed 3 bases at V and 4 bases at J, with 15 bases between. The CDR3 contains 16 residues. Germline V gives CDR1 LGHNA, CDR2 YNFKEQ. CDR3 in amino acids: CASSHTAEILTGELFF. In nucleotides, the CDR3 is TGTGCCAGCAGCCATACAGCCGAGATCCTCACCGGGGAGCTGTTTTTT.

The chain is built from TRBV28 and TRBJ1-2, with D uncertain. The germline CDR1 and CDR2 sequences are MDHEN and SYDVKM. The V end lost 3 bases, the J end lost 8 bases, and 4 bases lay between the germline ends. This CDR3 has 10 amino acids. The DNA of the CDR3 is TGTGCCAGCAGTTTTATAGGCTACACCTTC. This sequence encodes CASSFIGYTF.

The CDR3 is CASSLVSLAGGEQFF. As DNA, the CDR3 is TGTGCCAGCAGCTTAGTCTCTCTAGCGGGAGGTGAGCAGTTCTTC. The chain links TRBV13 to TRBJ2-1, with TRBD2 matching over 11 bases. The ends lost 1 base at V and 9 bases at J; junction bases unmatched: 5. The CDR3 sequence is 15 residues long. CDR1 and CDR2 (germline): PRHDT, FYEKMQ (reference sequence).

The genes are TRBV19 and TRBJ1-5, with a possible D match to TRBD1 (6 bases). The ends were cut back, 7 bases at V and 6 bases at J, with 19 bases in the middle. The CDR3 contains 15 residues. Germline values: CDR1 LNHDA, CDR2 SQIVND (reference sequence). DNA for the CDR3: TGTGCCAGTACCACCTTAACAGGGACTAGTCAGCCCCAGCATTTT. Translated, it gives CASTTLTGTSQPQHF.

As concerns this clone: The junction does not match germline at one end; this may be a read error. The chain links TRBV7-7 to TRBJ2-1, with D perhaps TRBD2 (6 bases). The CDR3 has 15 amino acids. Germline CDR1 and CDR2: SSHAT and FNYEAQ (reference sequence). The CDR3 coding sequence is TGTGCTAGCAGCTTAGCCGGGACTCCGAACAATGAGCAGTTCTTC. The encoded protein is CASSLAGTPNNEQFF.

This chain links TRBV19 with TRBJ1-2; TRBD1 might be the D (6 bases). Trimming stripped 5 bases from V and 9 bases from J, with 16 bases between. The CDR3 extends over 13 amino acids. Germline V gene lookup returns CDR1 LNHDA and CDR2 SQIVND (reference sequence). This CDR3 is CASSHDRSRSYTF. CDR3 nucleotide sequence: TGTGCCAGTAGTCATGACAGGAGTAGGAGCTACACCTTC.

The CDR3 reads CASSVGLAGDYEQYF. As DNA, the CDR3 is TGTGCCAGCAGCGTAGGACTAGCGGGAGATTACGAGCAGTACTTC. The rearrangement joins TRBV9 to TRBJ2-7, with 12 bases that match TRBD2. Germline V lookup: CDR1 SGDLS, CDR2 YYNGEE. The V and J ends lost 0 bases and 4 bases, in that order; junction bases with no gene match: 2. The CDR3 length is 15 residues.

V and J are TRBV5-3 and TRBJ2-7; TRBD1 might be the D (6 bases). TRBV5-3 carries the ORF label, with uncertain function. V lost 3 bases, J lost 2 bases, and 15 bases lay in between. The CDR3 has 15 amino acids. In DNA form, the CDR3 reads TGTGCCAGAAGCTGGGGCCTTCAGGGGACCTACGAGCAGTACTTC. Protein sequence: CARSWGLQGTYEQYF.

This chain joins TRBV7-6 and TRBJ2-5; 10 nucleotides match TRBD2. V lost 5 bases to trimming and J lost 5 bases; unmatched junction nucleotides: 8. The CDR3 sequence is 15 residues long. Germline loops: CDR1 SGHVS, CDR2 FNYEAQ. CDR3 loop: CASSPASGSWETQYF. The DNA for the CDR3 is TGTGCCAGCAGCCCAGCTAGCGGGAGTTGGGAGACCCAGTACTTC.

This rearrangement joins TRBV19 to TRBJ1-1, with 9 bases aligning to TRBD1. The length of the CDR3 is 14 residues. Germline loops: CDR1 LNHDA, CDR2 SQIVND (reference sequence). After removal of 9 bases from V and 5 bases from J, the junction contained 10 bases not matched to a gene. The chain's CDR3 is CASEPGQGVTEAFF. Here the CDR3 DNA reads TGTGCCAGCGAACCGGGACAGGGAGTGACTGAAGCTTTCTTT.

The chain has TRBV12-1 and TRBJ1-2. TRBV12-1 is a pseudogene. The CDR3 covers 13 residues. The CDR3 region is CASSFNVNYGYTF. In nucleotides, the CDR3 is TGTGCCAGCAGCTTTAACGTGAACTATGGCTACACCTTC.

This chain joins TRBV7-2 and TRBJ2-7, with a possible D match to TRBD1 (6 bases). CDR3 length: 16 amino acids. The germline V gene has CDR1 SGHTA and CDR2 FQGNSA. With 1 base removed from V and 0 bases from J, the gap between germline ends came to 13 bases. CDR3 DNA sequence: TGTGCCAGCAGCTTAGGGGCAGGGGTAGCCTCCTACGAGCAGTACTTC. It specifies CASSLGAGVASYEQYF.

V is TRBV5-4 and J is TRBJ2-3; 13 bases are shared with TRBD2. This CDR3 comprises 16 residues. Germline values: CDR1 SGHNT, CDR2 YYREEE (reference sequence). The V gene end was trimmed by 3 bases and the J gene end by 4 bases; junction bases not matched to a gene: 5. CDR3 in amino acids: CASSSGLAGVPDTQYF. The CDR3 DNA follows: TGTGCCAGCAGCTCCGGACTAGCGGGAGTGCCAGATACGCAGTATTTT.

The gene calls are TRBV29-1 and TRBJ2-3; D perhaps matches TRBD2 (6 bases). This CDR3 is built from 13 residues. Germline V gene lookup returns CDR1 SQVTM and CDR2 ANQGSEA. V was trimmed by 7 bases and J by 3 bases, leaving 14 bases between them. CDR3 sequence (DNA): TGCAGCGCAGACCCCCGGGGGACAGATACGCAGTATTTT. Translated: CSADPRGTDTQYF.

The chain links TRBV9 to TRBJ2-7; D is undetermined. CDR1 is SGDLS and CDR2 is YYNGEE in the germline V gene. Trimming pared 4 bases from V and 0 bases from J, leaving 14 bases between. The CDR3 is 15 residues long. The chain's CDR3 is CASSPGGYGSYEQYF. CDR3 bases: TGTGCCAGCAGCCCCGGTGGGTACGGCTCCTACGAGCAGTACTTC.

The chain couples TRBV7-9 to TRBJ1-2; D unresolved. Looked up from germline, CDR1 is SEHNR and CDR2 is FQNEAQ (reference sequence). V was shortened by 0 bases and J by 1 base, with 9 bases between the two germline ends. CDR3 size: 15 residues. The CDR3 coding sequence is TGTGCCAGCAGCTTAGCGTTGGGTCATAACTATGGCTACACCTTC. Amino acid sequence: CASSLALGHNYGYTF.

CDR3 region: CASSLNQLSGPRHF. The CDR3 coding sequence is TGTGCCAGCAGCTTAAACCAGCTCTCCGGCCCACGGCATTTT. V and J are TRBV7-2 and TRBJ1-5, with no clear D. Trimming removed 2 bases from V and 15 bases from J, with 20 bases in between. Germline V gives CDR1 SGHTA, CDR2 FQGNSA. There are 14 residues in the CDR3. Together with reference TRBV7-2 and TRBJ1-5, the CDR3 gives the full variable domain: GAGVSQSPSNKVTEKGKDVELRCDPISGHTALYWYRQSLGQGLEFLIYFQGNSAPDKSGLPSDRFSAERTGGSVSTLTIQRTQQEDSAVYLCASSLNQLSGPRHFGDGTRLSIL.

The CDR3 region is CAIRLTDTQYF. Here the CDR3 DNA reads TGTGCCATCAGACTCACAGATACGCAGTATTTT. The rearrangement links TRBV10-3 to TRBJ2-3; D is unclear. The CDR3 contains 11 residues. Trimming left V 6 bases short and J 2 bases short, with 3 bases between. Germline V gives CDR1 ENHRY, CDR2 SYGVKD.

This rearrangement joins TRBV5-1 to TRBJ2-5; 8 bases are a match to TRBD1. CDR1 and CDR2 from the germline V gene are SGHRS and YFSETQ. CDR3 length: 14 amino acids. V trimming: 3 bases; J trimming: 6 bases; junction bases outside the gene matches: 7. Here the CDR3 DNA reads TGCGCCAGCAGCTGGCCGGACAGGGAAAAGACCCAGTACTTC. Translating gives CASSWPDREKTQYF.

The chain combines TRBV6-5 with TRBJ2-2; D might be TRBD2 (6 bases). V was cut by 8 bases and J by 6 bases, with 13 bases left in between. The CDR3 contains 13 residues. Germline V gene lookup returns CDR1 MNHEY and CDR2 SVGAGI. The CDR3 region is CASRSGEAGELFF. The CDR3 coding sequence is TGTGCCAGCCGATCGGGGGAGGCCGGGGAGCTGTTTTTT.

The chain combines TRBV5-1 with TRBJ2-2; 13 positions match TRBD2. Germline V gene data show CDR1 as SGHRS and CDR2 as YFSETQ. J gave up 3 bases and V 6 bases, and 2 bases lay outside the gene matches. The CDR3 is 15 residues long. CDR3 DNA: TGCGCCAGCAACGGACTAGCGGGAGACACCGGGGAGCTGTTTTTT. Its protein is CASNGLAGDTGELFF.

The count of this clone is one. This chain joins TRBV29-1 and TRBJ2-7; D gene unclear. Per germline, CDR1 SQVTM and CDR2 ANQGSEA. The CDR3 has 15 residues. Deletions cut 0 bases from V and 3 bases from J, with 15 bases between. The CDR3 loop reads CSVEDPASLDYEQYF. DNA for the CDR3: TGCAGCGTTGAAGATCCGGCCAGCTTAGACTACGAGCAGTACTTC.

The rearrangement uses TRBV9 and TRBJ2-5; D is undetermined. The end of the DNA is better explained by TRBJ2-7, so the J call may be wrong. Germline V gene lookup returns CDR1 SGDLS and CDR2 YYNGEE. The CDR3 extends over 14 amino acids. Here the CDR3 reads CASSVDHSSYEQYF. In DNA, the CDR3 is TGTGCCAGCAGCGTAGATCACAGCTCCTACGAGCAGTACTTC.

As DNA, the CDR3 is TGTGCCAGTAGTATGGGCAGCTACAATGAGCAGTTCTTC. Protein product: CASSMGSYNEQFF. This chain joins TRBV19 and TRBJ2-1; D is uncertain. This CDR3 is built from 13 residues. V was pared by 3 bases and J by 3 bases, with 6 bases between. Germline CDR1 is LNHDA and CDR2 is SQIVND (reference sequence).

The rearrangement links TRBV6-5 to TRBJ2-6; D is unclear. Trimming took 0 bases from V and 0 from J, leaving 6 bases between them. Germline V CDR1 and CDR2: MNHEY, SVGAGI. There are 16 residues in the CDR3. In DNA form, the CDR3 reads TGTGCCAGCAGTTACTCGCAGGCCTCTGGGGCCAACGTCCTGACTTTC. Its translation: CASSYSQASGANVLTF.

The CDR3 bases are TGTGCCAGCAGCTTAGTTCAGGGGGCAAGGTCTGATGAGCAGTTCTTC. Protein sequence: CASSLVQGARSDEQFF. This chain uses TRBV7-8 with TRBJ2-1; 8 positions match TRBD1. From germline, CDR1 is SGHVS and CDR2 FQNEAQ. Unmatched junction bases numbered 10, after V lost 1 base and J lost 8 bases. The CDR3 consists of 16 residues.